This T cell receptor (beta chain) was profiled in a study of post-analysis software for immune sequencing data. Overall study context: Several disease courses (relapsing-remitting, secondary progressive and progressive-relapsing) of multiple sclerosis were included.

The germline V gene encodes CDR1 MDHEN and CDR2 SYDVKM. Unmatched junction bases numbered 3, after V lost 8 bases and J lost 3 bases. The CDR3 sequence is 13 residues long. General study points: A few TRBV segments occurring more often in patients than controls included TRBV5-6, TRBV5-1 and TRBV20-1.

Every TCR beta cDNA library bore unique molecular identifiers. With roughly 0.85 to 11 million T cells as the source, 450,000 to 600,000 cDNA molecules resulted. TCRdb re-called the PCR reads with MiXCR, one entry per CDR3 protein. The sample lists some 450,000 distinct CDR3 sequences, roughly 45% occurring once. This clonotype was detected a few times. Its specificity is unknown. This clonotype was obtained from a girl aged 5 to 17 with multiple sclerosis. The genes are TRBV28 and TRBJ2-1, with 8 bases fitting TRBD1. The sequencing sample was made of blood. The CDR3 loop is CASWGQVYNEQFF. In DNA form, the CDR3 reads TGTGCCAGCTGGGGACAGGTCTACAATGAGCAGTTCTTC.